This is a list of T cell receptor beta chains from one sample in a study of CD8+CD57+ T cells in acquired aplastic anemia. TCRdb itself ran the reads through MiXCR, one entry per CDR3 protein. There are 110,000 or so distinct CDR3 sequences in the sample; 45% to 60% occur only once, and roughly 30% lies in the top ten. Sequences were obtained from sorted CD4+, CD8+, or CD8+CD57+ T cells (not recorded which) from PBMCs. Every receptor here comes from a human donor with aplastic anemia. Each CDR3 is given with its conserved first and last residue. D genes are given only for firm matches. The size field is filled for only some rows; it gives once, few, many or a size class.

-,many,TRBJ2-1,TRBV19,CASSNPDLSSYNEQFF,TGTGCCAGTAGTAACCCGGACCTGAGCTCCTACAATGAGCAGTTCTTC
TRBD1,-,TRBJ1-2,TRBV12-3/TRBV12-4,CASRLTGKVLSSGYTF,TGTGCCAGCAGACTGACAGGGAAGGTACTATCTAGTGGCTACACCTTC
TRBD1,-,TRBJ2-5,TRBV7-9,CASSWDREETQYF,TGTGCCAGCAGCTGGGACAGAGAGGAGACCCAGTACTTC
-,-,TRBJ1-1,TRBV19,CASSNSGGRDTEAFF,TGTGCCAGTAGCAACTCGGGGGGGCGCGACACTGAAGCTTTCTTT
-,-,TRBJ2-1,TRBV18,CAGSPLIQRAYNEQFF,TGTGCCGGCTCACCCCTCATTCAACGGGCCTACAATGAGCAGTTCTTC
-,-,TRBJ1-1,TRBV10-3,CAISESGVGTKAFF,TGTGCCATCAGTGAGTCAGGAGTTGGCACTAAAGCTTTCTTT
TRBD1,once,TRBJ1-1,TRBV10-3,CATLAERTGMNTEAFF,TGTGCCACCCTCGCTGAGAGGACAGGCATGAACACTGAAGCTTTCTTT
-,-,TRBJ1-6,TRBV2,CASSVSSPLHF,TGTGCCAGCAGTGTTTCTTCACCCCTCCACTTT
-,few,TRBJ1-5,TRBV12-3/TRBV12-4,CASSLGRGLGGNQPQHF,TGTGCCAGCAGTTTAGGTCGGGGACTGGGGGGCAATCAGCCCCAGCATTTT
TRBD1,-,TRBJ2-7,TRBV7-9,CASSPQGAGDEQYF,TGTGCCAGCAGCCCGCAGGGGGCGGGTGACGAGCAGTACTTC
-,once,TRBJ1-2,TRBV7-9,CASGGYGYTF,TGTGCCAGTGGGGGGTACGGCTACACCTTC
-,many,TRBJ1-2,TRBV7-3,CASSLGSSYGYTF,TGTGCCAGCAGCTTAGGCAGTTCCTATGGCTACACCTTC
TRBD1,-,TRBJ1-1,TRBV11-1,CASSLEILTGGTEAFF,TGTGCCAGCAGCTTAGAGATACTAACAGGGGGCACTGAAGCTTTCTTT
-,-,TRBJ2-5,TRBV20-1,CSARRSGQETQYF,TGCAGTGCTAGAAGGTCAGGGCAAGAGACCCAGTACTTC
TRBD1,many,TRBJ1-4,TRBV11-1,CASSSQTGGLEKLFF,TGTGCCAGCAGCTCCCAGACAGGGGGACTTGAAAAACTGTTTTTT
TRBD2,-,TRBJ2-7,TRBV12-3/TRBV12-4,CASSSGLAVHSYEQYF,TGTGCCAGCAGTTCGGGACTAGCGGTTCACTCCTACGAGCAGTACTTC
TRBD2,-,TRBJ2-5,TRBV24-1,CATGPTSGGKETQYF,TGTGCCACCGGCCCTACTAGCGGGGGTAAAGAGACCCAGTACTTC